This T cell receptor beta chain comes out of a study of neurological immune-mediated disorders. Broader study findings: Patients with HTLV-1-associated myelopathy had the highest level of TCR clonal expansion, whereas patients with multiple sclerosis had the lowest level, falling beneath the level found in healthy controls.

Trimming pared 3 bases from V and 2 bases from J, leaving 10 bases between. CDR1 WSHSY and CDR2 SAAADI come from the germline V gene. This CDR3 region has 15 residues. 5'RACE employing 10-nucleotide random UMIs yielded the cDNA. TCRdb ran MiXCR on the 5' RACE reads and lists one entry per CDR3 protein. The sample records 50,000 to 70,000 distinct CDR3 sequences, around 10% being singletons. As concerns this clonotype: Its target is unknown. Possible read error: a much larger clone is one base away. Given the absence of the conserved phenylalanine or tryptophan at the CDR3 end, a read error is likely.

Stated time point: longitudinal time-point 1 (baseline). It was from 2 million PBMCs stored at -80 C that the unsorted libraries were obtained. This chain uses TRBV10-2 with TRBJ2-2; possible D gene TRBD2, 7 bases. Sequencing was performed on PBMCs. This receptor was obtained from a male donor with HTLV-1-associated myelopathy (HAM/TSP). As DNA, the CDR3 is TGCGCCAGCAGTGAATCGGGGGGCAACACCGGGGAGCTGTTTTTA. It yields the protein CASSESGGNTGELFL.